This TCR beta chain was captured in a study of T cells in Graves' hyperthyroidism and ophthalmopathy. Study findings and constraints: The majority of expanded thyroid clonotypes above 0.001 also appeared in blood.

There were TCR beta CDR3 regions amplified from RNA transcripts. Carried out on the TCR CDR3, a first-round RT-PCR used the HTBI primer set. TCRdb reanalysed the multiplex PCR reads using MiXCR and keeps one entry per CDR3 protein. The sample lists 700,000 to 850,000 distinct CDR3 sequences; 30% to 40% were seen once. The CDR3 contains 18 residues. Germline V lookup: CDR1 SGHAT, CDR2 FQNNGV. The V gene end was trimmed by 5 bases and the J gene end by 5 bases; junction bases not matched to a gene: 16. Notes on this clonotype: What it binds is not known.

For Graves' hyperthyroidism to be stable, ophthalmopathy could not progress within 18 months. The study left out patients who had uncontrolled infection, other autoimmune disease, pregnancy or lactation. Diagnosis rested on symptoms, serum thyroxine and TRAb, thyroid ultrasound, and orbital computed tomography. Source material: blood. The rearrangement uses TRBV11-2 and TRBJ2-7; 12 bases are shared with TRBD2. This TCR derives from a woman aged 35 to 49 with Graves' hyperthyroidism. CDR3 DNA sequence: TGTGCCAGCAGCCTCCATTCTAGCGGGGGGGGTACGATAAACGAGCAGTACTTC. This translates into CASSLHSSGGGTINEQYF.